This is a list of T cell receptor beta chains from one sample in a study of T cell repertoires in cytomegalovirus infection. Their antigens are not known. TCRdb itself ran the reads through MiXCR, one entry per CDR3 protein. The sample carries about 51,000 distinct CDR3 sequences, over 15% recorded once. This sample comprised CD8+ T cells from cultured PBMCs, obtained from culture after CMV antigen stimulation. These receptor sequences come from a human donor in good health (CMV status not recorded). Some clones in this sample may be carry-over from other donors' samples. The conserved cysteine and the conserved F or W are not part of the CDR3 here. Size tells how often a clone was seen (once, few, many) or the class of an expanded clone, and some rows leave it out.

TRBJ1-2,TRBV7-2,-,ASRGRGYGTHSGYT
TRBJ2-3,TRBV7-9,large,ASTSWTDTQY
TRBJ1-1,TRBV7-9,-,ASSLVGALVGTEAF
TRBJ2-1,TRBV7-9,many,ASSSRKPGQGYNEQF
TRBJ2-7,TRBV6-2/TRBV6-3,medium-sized,ASSYDGAGRNYEQY
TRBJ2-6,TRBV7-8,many,ASRFGPRSGANVLT
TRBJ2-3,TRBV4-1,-,ASSPVSGRTTDTQY
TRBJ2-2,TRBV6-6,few,ASSALAGGTGELF
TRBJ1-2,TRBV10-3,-,AISEWEMDYGYT
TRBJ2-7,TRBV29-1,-,SVEAATSGSYEQY
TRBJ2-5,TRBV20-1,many,SARITGTLSSRSKTQY
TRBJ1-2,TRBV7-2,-,ASSLSGGGTSNYGYT
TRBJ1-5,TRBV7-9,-,ASSPDRDQPQH
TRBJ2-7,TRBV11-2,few,ASSLTPRSLSEQY
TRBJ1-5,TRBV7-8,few,ASSSGTEYQPQH
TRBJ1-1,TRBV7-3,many,ASSLRGQNTEAF
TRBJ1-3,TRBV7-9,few,ASSLYRVDSGNTLY
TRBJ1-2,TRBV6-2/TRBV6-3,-,ASEGPFNYGYT
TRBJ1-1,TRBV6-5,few,ASSYVGTEAF
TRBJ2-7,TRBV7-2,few,ASSSTRTGGYEQY